These 20 T cell receptor beta chains originate from one sample sequenced in a study of CD8 T cells in ankylosing spondylitis. From the 5' RACE reads, TCRdb called clonotypes with MiXCR, one entry per CDR3 protein. The repertoire has 230,000 or so distinct CDR3 sequences, more than 20% of them found once; the top ten carry over 0.55%. Source material: blood, either unsorted or a sorted T cell fraction (not recorded which). The receptors shown here come from a male donor with ankylosing spondylitis or in good health (not recorded which).

In its sample, this clonotype was seen many times. This chain joins TRBV12-3 or TRBV12-4 and TRBJ2-3; TRBD2 aligns across 9 bases. The CDR3 runs 15 residues. Trimming took 9 bases from V and 8 from J; bases not matched to a gene: 15. The CDR3 coding sequence is TGTGCCAGTCAGGGTTGGCGGGGGGGATTGGGTACGCAGTATTTT. Amino acids: CASQGWRGGLGTQYF.

This clonotype was seen only a few times. The gene calls are TRBV2 and TRBJ2-3; a weak D match, TRBD1 (6 bases). Germline-derived CDR1 and CDR2 are SNHLY and FYNNEI. V shed 11 bases and J shed 2 bases, with 17 bases lying between them. This CDR3 has 14 amino acids. CDR3 sequence: CASWGQGHTDTQYF. CDR3 coding DNA: TGTGCCTCCTGGGGCCAGGGGCACACAGATACGCAGTATTTT.

This chain joins TRBV7-3 and TRBJ2-7; 7 bases fit TRBD1. Germline CDR1 reads SGHTA; CDR2 reads FQGTGA. The CDR3 is 14 amino acids. V was clipped by 6 bases and J by 0 bases; unmatched bases: 5. The CDR3 is CASSRTGDSYEQYF. Written as DNA, the CDR3 is TGTGCCAGCAGTCGAACAGGGGACTCCTACGAGCAGTACTTC.

V gene TRBV12-3 or TRBV12-4 combines with J gene TRBJ2-5; perhaps TRBD2 as D (6 bases). The CDR3 runs 14 residues. Trimming pared 5 bases from V and 5 bases from J, leaving 15 bases between. The CDR3 nucleotides are TGTGCCAGCAGTCCGGGACTCCCCGGCGAGACCCAGTACTTC. Translating gives CASSPGLPGETQYF.

This clonotype came up a few times. In DNA, the CDR3 is TGTGCCTGGAGTGTACGGAGAGGGGTCGCAAGGGAAGAGACCCAGTACTTC. Translation gives CAWSVRRGVAREETQYF. The J gene is TRBJ2-5, the V gene TRBV30, with D perhaps matching TRBD1 or TRBD2 (5 bases each). There are 17 residues in the CDR3. Deletions cut 0 bases from V and 3 bases from J, with 20 bases between. Per germline, CDR1 GTSNPN and CDR2 SVGIG (reference sequence). The entire variable domain, with the rest obtained from reference TRBV30 and TRBJ2-5, is as follows: SQTIHQWPATLVQPVGSPLSLECTVEGTSNPNLYWYRQAAGRGLQLLFYSVGIGQISSEVPQNLSASRPQDRQFILSSKKLLLSDSGFYLCAWSVRRGVAREETQYFGPGTRLLVL.

This clonotype was observed many times. The CDR3 spells CASSPRVTGSYEQYF. The CDR3 coding sequence is TGTGCCAGCTCACCACGGGTAACGGGCTCCTACGAGCAGTACTTC. The J gene is TRBJ2-7, the V gene TRBV18; D unclear. CDR1 is KGHSH, CDR2 LQKENI, per germline. This CDR3 has 15 residues. V lost 1 base, J lost 0 bases, and 10 bases lay in between.

The rearrangement uses TRBV7-2 and TRBJ2-3; D possibly corresponds to TRBD2 (5 bases). Germline loops: CDR1 SGHTA, CDR2 FQGNSA. The CDR3 is 14 residues long. Trimming took off 7 bases at V and 2 bases at J, with 13 bases between the two ends. The CDR3 loop reads CASTASRVTDTQYF. The CDR3, as DNA: TGTGCCAGCACAGCCTCGCGGGTCACAGATACGCAGTATTTT.

In its sample, this clonotype was seen a few times. The chain's CDR3 is CASRPGPRQETQYF. The CDR3 region has the DNA TGCGCCAGCAGACCCGGACCAAGACAAGAGACCCAGTACTTC. The chain has TRBV5-1 and TRBJ2-5; the D is unclear. Germline assignment: CDR1 SGHRS and CDR2 YFSETQ. The germline V and J ends were trimmed by 5 bases and 2 bases, with 13 bases remaining between them. The CDR3 is made up of 14 amino acids.

This clonotype was detected a few times. The gene calls are TRBV24-1 and TRBJ2-3; D might be TRBD2 (5 bases). Germline assignment: CDR1 KGHDR and CDR2 SFDVKD. V lost 9 bases and J 4 bases, leaving 10 bases between the germline ends. This CDR3 contains 12 residues. CDR3 residues: CATSDGADTQYF. CDR3 nucleotides: TGTGCCACCTCCGACGGGGCAGATACGCAGTATTTT.

The chain couples TRBV5-8 to TRBJ2-2; 8 positions match TRBD1. J lost 1 base, V lost 5 bases, and 10 bases had no gene match. Germline V gives CDR1 SGHTS, CDR2 YDEGEE. This CDR3 is built from 17 residues. The CDR3 sequence is CASRPGQGSLNTGELFF. The CDR3 DNA is TGTGCCAGCAGACCCGGACAGGGCTCTCTGAACACCGGGGAGCTGTTTTTT.

This chain connects TRBV3-1 to TRBJ2-5, with D unresolved. Between the trimmed V and J ends, which lost 2 bases and 5 bases, there was a span of 9 bases. The CDR3 has 13 amino acids. In germline, CDR1 is LGHDT, CDR2 YNNKEL (reference sequence). This CDR3 is CASSQKFEETQYF. DNA of the CDR3: TGTGCCAGCAGCCAAAAGTTTGAGGAGACCCAGTACTTC.

This clonotype was recorded many times. This rearrangement joins TRBV14 to TRBJ1-4; D perhaps matches TRBD1 (5 bases). Between the trimmed V and J ends, which lost 1 base and 3 bases, there was a span of 15 bases. Germline CDR1 and CDR2: SGHDN and FVKESK. The CDR3 sequence is 17 residues long. This chain's CDR3 is CASSQATGRGPNEKLFF. CDR3 DNA: TGTGCCAGCAGCCAAGCCACAGGCCGCGGCCCTAATGAAAAACTGTTTTTT.

This clonotype turned up a few times. This rearrangement joins TRBV20-1 to TRBJ2-7; a weak D match, TRBD2 (6 bases). CDR1 is DFQATT and CDR2 is SNEGSKA in the germline V gene (reference sequence). Trimming left V 2 bases short and J 4 bases short, with 12 bases between. This CDR3 contains 13 residues. The CDR3 DNA sequence: TGCAGTGCTAGAAATCGGGGGTCGTACGAGCAGTACTTC. Protein product: CSARNRGSYEQYF.

The chain carries TRBV29-1 and TRBJ2-7; D remains unclear. There are 12 residues in the CDR3. The V end lost 4 bases, the J end lost 3 bases, and 10 bases lay between the germline ends. Germline V gene data show CDR1 as SQVTM and CDR2 as ANQGSEA. Here the CDR3 DNA reads TGCAGCGTTGTAGACGGCCGCTACGAGCAGTACTTC. Its translation: CSVVDGRYEQYF.

This clonotype was counted only a few times. The chain has TRBV10-3 and TRBJ2-1, with 7 bases aligning to TRBD1. The CDR3 is 18 residues long. The V and J ends lost 0 bases and 3 bases, in that order; junction bases with no gene match: 11. Looked up from germline, CDR1 is ENHRY and CDR2 is SYGVKD. CDR3 bases: TGTGCCATCAGTGAGTCGAGCGTTTTACAGGGGAACTACAATGAGCAGTTCTTC. It translates to CAISESSVLQGNYNEQFF.

There are many counts of this clonotype. The rearrangement uses TRBV12-3 or TRBV12-4 and TRBJ2-1, with D perhaps TRBD1 (5 bases). The CDR3 length is 15 residues. The V end lost 1 base, the J end lost 6 bases, and 13 bases lay between the germline ends. The CDR3 coding sequence is TGTGCCAGCAGTTTAGTGGCAGGGATTGGCAATGAGCAGTTCTTC. Protein: CASSLVAGIGNEQFF.

Many counts were recorded for this clonotype. This chain's CDR3 is CASSRQGSKSTDTQYF. The CDR3 region has the DNA TGTGCCAGCAGTCGCCAGGGCAGCAAAAGCACAGATACGCAGTATTTT. The V call is TRBV6-1, the J call TRBJ2-3; D perhaps matches TRBD1 (5 bases). The germline V and J ends were trimmed by 5 bases and 0 bases, with 15 bases remaining between them. This CDR3 is built from 16 residues. Per germline, CDR1 MNHNS and CDR2 SASEGT.

Only a few counts were recorded for this clonotype. CDR3 sequence reads: CSAISVSTEQFF. CDR3 DNA sequence: TGCAGTGCTATCTCGGTTTCCACTGAGCAGTTCTTC. The chain is built from TRBV20-1 and TRBJ2-1; D is ambiguous. The germline V and J ends were trimmed by 4 bases and 9 bases, with 13 bases remaining between them. The length of the CDR3 is 12 residues. CDR1 and CDR2 (germline): DFQATT, SNEGSKA (reference sequence).

The CDR3 protein is CASSLWTLGETQYF. CDR3 in DNA: TGTGCCAGCAGCTTATGGACCCTAGGGGAGACCCAGTACTTC. The chain uses TRBV7-6 and TRBJ2-5; no reliable D call. CDR1 is SGHVS and CDR2 is FNYEAQ in the germline V gene. V was shortened by 2 bases and J by 5 bases, with 12 bases between the two germline ends. CDR3 length equals 14 residues.

This chain links TRBV12-3 or TRBV12-4 with TRBJ2-7, with unresolved D. The CDR3 loop spans 14 amino acids. The V and J ends lost 1 base and 1 base respectively, with 8 bases between them. For the CDR3, the DNA is TGTGCCAGCAGTTTAGTGTCTGGGTCCTACGAGCAGTACTTC. Amino acids: CASSLVSGSYEQYF.